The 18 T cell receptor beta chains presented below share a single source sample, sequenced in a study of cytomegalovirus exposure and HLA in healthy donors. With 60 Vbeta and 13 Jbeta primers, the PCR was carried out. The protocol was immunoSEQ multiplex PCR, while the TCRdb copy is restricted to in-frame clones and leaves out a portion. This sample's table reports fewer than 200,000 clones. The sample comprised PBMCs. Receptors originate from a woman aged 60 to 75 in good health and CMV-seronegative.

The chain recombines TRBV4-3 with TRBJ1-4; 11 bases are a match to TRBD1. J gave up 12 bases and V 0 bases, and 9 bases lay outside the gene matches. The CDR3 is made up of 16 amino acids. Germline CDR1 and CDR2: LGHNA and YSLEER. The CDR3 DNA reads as TGCGCCAGCAGCCAAGATATAAGGACAGGGGGCGAACAACTGTTTTTT. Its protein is CASSQDIRTGGEQLFF.

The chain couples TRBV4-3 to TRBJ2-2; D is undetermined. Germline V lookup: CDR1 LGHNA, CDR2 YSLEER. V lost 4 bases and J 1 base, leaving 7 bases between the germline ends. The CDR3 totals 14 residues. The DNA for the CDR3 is TGCGCCAGCAGCCGAAACAGGAACACCGGGGAGCTGTTTTTT. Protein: CASSRNRNTGELFF.

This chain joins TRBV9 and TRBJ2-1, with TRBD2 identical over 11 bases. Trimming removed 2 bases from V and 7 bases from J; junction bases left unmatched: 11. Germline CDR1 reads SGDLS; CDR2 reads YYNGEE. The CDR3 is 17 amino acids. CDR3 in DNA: TGTGCCAGCAGCGTGGATTTAGCGGGGGGGCTTTGGAATGAGCAGTTCTTC. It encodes CASSVDLAGGLWNEQFF. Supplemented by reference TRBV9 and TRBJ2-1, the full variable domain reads DSGVTQTPKHLITATGQRVTLRCSPRSGDLSVYWYQQSLDQGLQFLIQYYNGEERAKGNILERFSAQQFPDLHSELNLSSLELGDSALYFCASSVDLAGGLWNEQFFGPGTRLTVL.

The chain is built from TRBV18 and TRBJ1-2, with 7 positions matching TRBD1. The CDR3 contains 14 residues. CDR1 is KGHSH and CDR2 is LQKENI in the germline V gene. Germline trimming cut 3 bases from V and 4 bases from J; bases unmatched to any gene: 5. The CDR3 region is CASSPTTGLYGYTF. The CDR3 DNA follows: TGTGCCAGCTCACCGACGACAGGGCTCTATGGCTACACCTTC.

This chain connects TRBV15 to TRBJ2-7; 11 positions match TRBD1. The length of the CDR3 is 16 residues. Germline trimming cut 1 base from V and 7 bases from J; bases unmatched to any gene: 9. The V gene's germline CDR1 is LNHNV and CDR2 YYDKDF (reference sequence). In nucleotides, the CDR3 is TGTGCCACCAGCAGAGTACCCGCCGGGACAGGGGGTGAGCAGTACTTC. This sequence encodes CATSRVPAGTGGEQYF.

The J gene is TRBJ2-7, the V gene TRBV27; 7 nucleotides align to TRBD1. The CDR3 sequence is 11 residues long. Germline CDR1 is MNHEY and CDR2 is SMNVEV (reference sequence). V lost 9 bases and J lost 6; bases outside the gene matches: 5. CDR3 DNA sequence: TGTGCCAGTACAGGGGCGGCCGAGCAGTACTTC. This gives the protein CASTGAAEQYF.

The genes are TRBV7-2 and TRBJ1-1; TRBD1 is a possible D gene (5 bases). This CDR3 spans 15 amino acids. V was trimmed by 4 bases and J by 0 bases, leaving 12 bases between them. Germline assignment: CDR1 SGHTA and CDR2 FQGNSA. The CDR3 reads CASSSGRRLNTEAFF. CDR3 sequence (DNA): TGTGCCAGCAGCTCAGGGCGCAGACTGAACACTGAAGCTTTCTTT.

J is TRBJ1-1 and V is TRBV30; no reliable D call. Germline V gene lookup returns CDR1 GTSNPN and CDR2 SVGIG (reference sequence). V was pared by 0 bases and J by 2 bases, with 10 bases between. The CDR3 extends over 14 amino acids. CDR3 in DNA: TGTGCCTGGAGTGTACTGATCCAAAACACTGAAGCTTTCTTT. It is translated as CAWSVLIQNTEAFF.

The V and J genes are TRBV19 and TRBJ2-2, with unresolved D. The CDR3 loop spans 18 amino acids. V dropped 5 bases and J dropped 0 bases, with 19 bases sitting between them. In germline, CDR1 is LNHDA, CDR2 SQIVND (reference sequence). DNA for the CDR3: TGTGCCAGTAGTCCCCGTACTGTTTCCTATTCGAACACCGGGGAGCTGTTTTTT. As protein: CASSPRTVSYSNTGELFF.

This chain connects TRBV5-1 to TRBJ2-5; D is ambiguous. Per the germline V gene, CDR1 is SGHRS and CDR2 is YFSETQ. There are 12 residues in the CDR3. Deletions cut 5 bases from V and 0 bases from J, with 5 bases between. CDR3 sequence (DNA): TGCGCCAGCAGTTTCGACCAAGAGACCCAGTACTTC. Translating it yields CASSFDQETQYF.

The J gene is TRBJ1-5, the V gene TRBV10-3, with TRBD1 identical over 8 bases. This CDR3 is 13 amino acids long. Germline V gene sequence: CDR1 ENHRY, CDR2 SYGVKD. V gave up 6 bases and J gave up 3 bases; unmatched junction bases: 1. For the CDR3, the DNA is TGTGCCATCAGACAGGGGGTCAATCAGCCCCAGCATTTT. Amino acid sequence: CAIRQGVNQPQHF.

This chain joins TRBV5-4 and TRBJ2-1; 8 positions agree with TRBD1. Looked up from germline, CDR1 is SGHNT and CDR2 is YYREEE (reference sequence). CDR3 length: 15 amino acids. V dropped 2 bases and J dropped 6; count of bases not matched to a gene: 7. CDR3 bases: TGTGCCAGCAGCTTAGGACGGACAGGGTTCAATGAGCAGTTCTTC. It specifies CASSLGRTGFNEQFF.

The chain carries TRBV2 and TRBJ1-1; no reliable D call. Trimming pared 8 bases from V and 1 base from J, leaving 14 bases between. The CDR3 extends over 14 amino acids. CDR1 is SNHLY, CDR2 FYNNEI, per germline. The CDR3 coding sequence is TGTGCCAGCTCGAAGAATCGGGGGAACACTGAAGCTTTCTTT. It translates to CASSKNRGNTEAFF.

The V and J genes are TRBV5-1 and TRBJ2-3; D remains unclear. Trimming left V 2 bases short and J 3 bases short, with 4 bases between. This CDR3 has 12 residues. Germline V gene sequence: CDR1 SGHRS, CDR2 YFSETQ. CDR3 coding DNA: TGCGCCAGCAGCTTTAATACAGATACGCAGTATTTT. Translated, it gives CASSFNTDTQYF.

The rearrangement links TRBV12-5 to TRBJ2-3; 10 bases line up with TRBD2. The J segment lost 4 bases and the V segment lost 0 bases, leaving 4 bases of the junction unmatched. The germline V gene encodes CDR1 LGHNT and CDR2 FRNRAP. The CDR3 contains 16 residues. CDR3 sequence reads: CASGLVPAGGPDTQYF. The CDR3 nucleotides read TGTGCTAGTGGTTTGGTACCAGCGGGGGGGCCAGATACGCAGTATTTT. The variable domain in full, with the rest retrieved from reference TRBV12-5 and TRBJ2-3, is DARVTQTPRHKVTEMGQEVTMRCQPILGHNTVFWYRQTMMQGLELLAYFRNRAPLDDSGMPKDRFSAEMPDATLATLKIQPSEPRDSAVYFCASGLVPAGGPDTQYFGPGTRLTVL.

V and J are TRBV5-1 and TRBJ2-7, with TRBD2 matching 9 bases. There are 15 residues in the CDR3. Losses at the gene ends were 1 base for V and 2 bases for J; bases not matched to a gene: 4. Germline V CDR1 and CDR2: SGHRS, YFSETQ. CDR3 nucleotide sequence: TGCGCCAGCAGCTTGACGACTAGCGGAGCCTACGAGCAGTACTTC. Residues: CASSLTTSGAYEQYF.

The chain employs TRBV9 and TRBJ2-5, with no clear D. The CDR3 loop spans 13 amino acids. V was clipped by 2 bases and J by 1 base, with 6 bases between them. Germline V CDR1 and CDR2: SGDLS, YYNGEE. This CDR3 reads CASSVSGQETQYF. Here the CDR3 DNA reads TGTGCCAGCAGCGTTTCGGGCCAAGAGACCCAGTACTTC.

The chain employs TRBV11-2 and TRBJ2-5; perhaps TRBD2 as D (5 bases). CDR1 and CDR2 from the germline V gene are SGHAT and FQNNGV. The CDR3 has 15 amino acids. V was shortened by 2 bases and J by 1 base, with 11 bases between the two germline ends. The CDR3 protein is CASSLSAGTQETQYF. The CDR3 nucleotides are TGTGCCAGCAGCTTATCCGCGGGCACCCAAGAGACCCAGTACTTC. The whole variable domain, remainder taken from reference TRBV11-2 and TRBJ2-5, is EAGVAQSPRYKIIEKRQSVAFWCNPISGHATLYWYQQILGQGPKLLIQFQNNGVVDDSQLPKDRFSAERLKGVDSTLKIQPAKLEDSAVYLCASSLSAGTQETQYFGPGTRLLVL.